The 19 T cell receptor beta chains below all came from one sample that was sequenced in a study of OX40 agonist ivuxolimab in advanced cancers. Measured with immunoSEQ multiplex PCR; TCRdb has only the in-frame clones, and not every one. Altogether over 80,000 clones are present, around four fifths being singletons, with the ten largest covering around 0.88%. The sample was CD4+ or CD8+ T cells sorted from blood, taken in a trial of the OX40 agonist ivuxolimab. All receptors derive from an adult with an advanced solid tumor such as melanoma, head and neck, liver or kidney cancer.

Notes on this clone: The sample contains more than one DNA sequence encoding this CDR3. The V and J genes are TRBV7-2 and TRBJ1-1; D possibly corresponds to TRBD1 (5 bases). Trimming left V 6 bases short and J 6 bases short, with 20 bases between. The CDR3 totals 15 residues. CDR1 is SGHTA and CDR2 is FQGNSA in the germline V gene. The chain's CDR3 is CASRSELWRGAEAFF. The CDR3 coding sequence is TGTGCCAGCAGATCAGAGCTATGGAGAGGGGCTGAAGCTTTCTTT.

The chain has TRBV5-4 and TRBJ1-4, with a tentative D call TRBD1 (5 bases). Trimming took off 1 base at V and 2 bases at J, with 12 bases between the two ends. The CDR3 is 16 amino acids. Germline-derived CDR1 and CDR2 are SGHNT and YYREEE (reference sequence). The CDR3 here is CASSLQGLETNEKLFF. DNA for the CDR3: TGTGCCAGCAGCTTGCAGGGTTTAGAGACTAATGAAAAACTGTTTTTT.

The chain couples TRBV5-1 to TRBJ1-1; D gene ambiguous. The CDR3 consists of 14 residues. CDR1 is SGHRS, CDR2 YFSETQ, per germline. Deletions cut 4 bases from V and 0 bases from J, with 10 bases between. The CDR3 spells CASSIGQLNTEAFF. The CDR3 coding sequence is TGCGCCAGCAGCATCGGGCAGCTGAACACTGAAGCTTTCTTT.

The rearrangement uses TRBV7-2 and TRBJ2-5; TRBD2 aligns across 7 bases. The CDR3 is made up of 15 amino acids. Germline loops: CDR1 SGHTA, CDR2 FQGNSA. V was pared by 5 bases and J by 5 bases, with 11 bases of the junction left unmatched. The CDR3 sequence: CASSNGAGDHETQYF. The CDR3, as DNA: TGTGCCAGCAGCAATGGGGCGGGGGATCACGAGACCCAGTACTTC.

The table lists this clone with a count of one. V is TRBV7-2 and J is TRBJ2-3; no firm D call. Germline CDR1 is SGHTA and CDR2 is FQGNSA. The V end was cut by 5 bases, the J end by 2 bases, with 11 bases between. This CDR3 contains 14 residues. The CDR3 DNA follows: TGTGCCAGCAGCGCCCCGGTGAACACAGATACGCAGTATTTT. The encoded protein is CASSAPVNTDTQYF.

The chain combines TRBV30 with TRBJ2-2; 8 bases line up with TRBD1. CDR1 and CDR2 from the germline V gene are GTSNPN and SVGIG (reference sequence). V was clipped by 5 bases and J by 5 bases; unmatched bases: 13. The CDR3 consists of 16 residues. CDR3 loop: CAWGGLAGGVTGELFF. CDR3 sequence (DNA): TGTGCCTGGGGAGGACTGGCAGGGGGCGTAACCGGGGAGCTGTTTTTT. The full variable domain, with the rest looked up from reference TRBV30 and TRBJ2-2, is SQTIHQWPATLVQPVGSPLSLECTVEGTSNPNLYWYRQAAGRGLQLLFYSVGIGQISSEVPQNLSASRPQDRQFILSSKKLLLSDSGFYLCAWGGLAGGVTGELFFGEGSRLTVL.

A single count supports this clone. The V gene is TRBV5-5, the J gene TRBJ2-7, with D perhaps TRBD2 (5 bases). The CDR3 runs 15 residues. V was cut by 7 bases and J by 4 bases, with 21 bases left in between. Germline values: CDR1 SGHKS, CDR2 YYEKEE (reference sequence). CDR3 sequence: CASRGAWSGTYEQYF. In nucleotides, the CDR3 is TGTGCCAGCCGAGGCGCATGGAGCGGAACATACGAGCAGTACTTC. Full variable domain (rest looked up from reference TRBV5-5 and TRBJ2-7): DAGVTQSPTHLIKTRGQQVTLRCSPISGHKSVSWYQQVLGQGPQFIFQYYEKEERGRGNFPDRFSARQFPNYSSELNVNALLLGDSALYLCASRGAWSGTYEQYFGPGTRLTVT.

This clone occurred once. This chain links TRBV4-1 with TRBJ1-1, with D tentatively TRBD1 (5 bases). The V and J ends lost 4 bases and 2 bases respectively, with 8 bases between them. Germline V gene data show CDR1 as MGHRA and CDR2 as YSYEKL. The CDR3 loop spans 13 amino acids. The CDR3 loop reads CASSRDPNTEAFF. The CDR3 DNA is TGCGCCAGCAGCCGGGACCCTAACACTGAAGCTTTCTTT.

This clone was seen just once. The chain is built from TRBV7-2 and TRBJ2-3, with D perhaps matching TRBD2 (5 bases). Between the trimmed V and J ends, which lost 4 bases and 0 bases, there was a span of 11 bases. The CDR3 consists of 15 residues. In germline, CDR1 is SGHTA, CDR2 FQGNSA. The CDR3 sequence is CASSYKAESTDTQYF. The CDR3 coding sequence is TGTGCCAGCAGCTACAAAGCGGAGAGCACAGATACGCAGTATTTT.

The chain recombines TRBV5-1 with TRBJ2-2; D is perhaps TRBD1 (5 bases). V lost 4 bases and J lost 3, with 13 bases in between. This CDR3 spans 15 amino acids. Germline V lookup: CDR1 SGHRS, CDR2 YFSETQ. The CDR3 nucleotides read TGCGCCAGCAGCGGGCAGACAGCGTACACCGGGGAGCTGTTTTTT. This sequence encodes CASSGQTAYTGELFF.

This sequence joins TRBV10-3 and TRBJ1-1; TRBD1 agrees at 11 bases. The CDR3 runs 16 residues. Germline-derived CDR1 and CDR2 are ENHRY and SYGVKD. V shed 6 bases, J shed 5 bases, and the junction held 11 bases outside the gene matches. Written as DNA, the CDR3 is TGTGCCATCAGCCGAGGCCCCGGGACAGGGGGGACTGAAGCTTTCTTT. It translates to CAISRGPGTGGTEAFF.

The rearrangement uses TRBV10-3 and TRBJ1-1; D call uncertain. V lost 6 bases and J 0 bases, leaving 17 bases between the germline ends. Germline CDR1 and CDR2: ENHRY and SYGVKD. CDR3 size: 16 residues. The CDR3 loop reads CAIRTSTGSMNTEAFF. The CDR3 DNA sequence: TGTGCCATCAGGACTTCGACGGGGTCTATGAACACTGAAGCTTTCTTT.

This chain's CDR3 is CASSSGPSYGYTF. The CDR3, as DNA: TGTGCCAGCAGCTCGGGACCGAGCTATGGCTACACCTTC. J is TRBJ1-2 and V is TRBV7-8; tentative D call: TRBD1 (5 bases). Germline lookup yields CDR1 SGHVS and CDR2 FQNEAQ. V lost 4 bases to trimming and J lost 4 bases, with 10 bases between them. The CDR3 contains 13 residues.

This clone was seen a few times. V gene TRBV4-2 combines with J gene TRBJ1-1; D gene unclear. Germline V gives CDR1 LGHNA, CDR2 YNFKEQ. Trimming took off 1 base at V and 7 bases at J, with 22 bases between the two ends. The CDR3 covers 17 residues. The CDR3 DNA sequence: TGTGCCAGCAGCCAAGTAAGTGGAACAGCTAGAGGAGGTGAAGCTTTCTTT. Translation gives CASSQVSGTARGGEAFF.

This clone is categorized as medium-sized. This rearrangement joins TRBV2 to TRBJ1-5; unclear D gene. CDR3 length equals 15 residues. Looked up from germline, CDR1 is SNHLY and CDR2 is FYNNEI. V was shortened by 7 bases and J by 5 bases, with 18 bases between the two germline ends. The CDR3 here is CASTEGGYDHQPQHF. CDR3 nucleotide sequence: TGTGCCAGCACCGAGGGAGGGTACGATCATCAGCCCCAGCATTTT.

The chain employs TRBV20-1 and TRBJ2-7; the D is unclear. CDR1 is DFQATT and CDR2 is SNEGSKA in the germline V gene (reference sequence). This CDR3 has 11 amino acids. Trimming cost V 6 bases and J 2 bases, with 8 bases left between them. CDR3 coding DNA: TGCAGTGCCGGGCAGACCTACGAGCAGTACTTC. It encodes CSAGQTYEQYF.

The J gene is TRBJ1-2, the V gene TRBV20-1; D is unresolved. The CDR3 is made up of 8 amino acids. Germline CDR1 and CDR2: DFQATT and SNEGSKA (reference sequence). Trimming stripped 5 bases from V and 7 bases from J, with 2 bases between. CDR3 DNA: TGCAGTGCTGGTGGCTACACCTTC. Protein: CSAGGYTF.

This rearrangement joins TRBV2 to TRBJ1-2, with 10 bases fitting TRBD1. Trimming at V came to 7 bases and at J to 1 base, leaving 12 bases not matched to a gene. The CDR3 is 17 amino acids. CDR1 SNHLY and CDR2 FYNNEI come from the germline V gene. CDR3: CASNPRTGGRGNYGYTF. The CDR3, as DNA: TGTGCCAGCAACCCGCGGACAGGGGGTAGGGGTAACTATGGCTACACCTTC.

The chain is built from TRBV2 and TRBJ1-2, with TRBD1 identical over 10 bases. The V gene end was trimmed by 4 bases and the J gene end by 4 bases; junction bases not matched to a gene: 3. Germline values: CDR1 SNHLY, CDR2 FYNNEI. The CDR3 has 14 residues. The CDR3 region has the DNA TGTGCCAGCAGTGGGGACAGGGGAAGCTATGGCTACACCTTC. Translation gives CASSGDRGSYGYTF.